The 27 T cell receptor beta chains reported below all come from one sample, sequenced in a study of technical replicates of blood from a few donors (dated by TCRdb to about 2017). Libraries were made using the immunoSEQ multiplex PCR assay. Drawn from immuneACCESS, this table holds only the in-frame rearrangements with V and J called that TCRdb kept. Clones are partly lost; checked studies trace under half to an unresolved V gene and leave the rest unexplained. The sample has approximately 75,000 clones on record, roughly 92% of them singletons. The top ten clonotypes cover 0.41% of the sample. Sequencing used T cells isolated from PBMCs. These receptors were collected from a human donor in good health.

The chain is built from TRBV9 and TRBJ2-3, with D perhaps matching TRBD1 (6 bases). Germline V lookup: CDR1 SGDLS, CDR2 YYNGEE. The CDR3 spans 15 residues. The V end was cut by 0 bases, the J end by 6 bases, with 14 bases between. CDR3 coding DNA: TGTGCCAGCAGCGTAGCCCTTTTTACAGGGGATACGCAGTATTTT. Protein sequence: CASSVALFTGDTQYF.

This chain joins TRBV28 and TRBJ1-3; D gene unclear. The germline V and J ends were trimmed by 8 bases and 6 bases, with 11 bases remaining between them. CDR1 and CDR2 (germline): MDHEN, SYDVKM. The CDR3 is 12 amino acids. The CDR3, as DNA: TGTGCCAGCCGAGGAGTGTCAAACACCATATATTTT. Its protein is CASRGVSNTIYF.

This sequence joins TRBV25-1 and TRBJ2-5, with D tentatively TRBD2 (5 bases). The CDR3 has 14 residues. The V gene's germline CDR1 is MGHDK and CDR2 SYGVNS. V lost 1 base, J lost 3 bases, and 9 bases lay in between. In DNA, the CDR3 is TGTGCCAGCAGTGAATCTGAGGGAGAAGAGACCCAGTACTTC. This encodes CASSESEGEETQYF.

The genes are TRBV5-1 and TRBJ2-7; TRBD1 agrees at 8 bases. The CDR3 runs 13 residues. Unmatched junction bases numbered 8, after V lost 5 bases and J lost 7 bases. The germline CDR1 and CDR2 sequences are SGHRS and YFSETQ. The CDR3 is CASRRTGREEQYF. CDR3 in DNA: TGCGCCAGCAGGCGGACAGGGAGAGAAGAGCAGTACTTC. Drawing the rest from reference TRBV5-1 and TRBJ2-7, the complete variable domain is KAGVTQTPRYLIKTRGQQVTLSCSPISGHRSVSWYQQTPGQGLQFLFEYFSETQRNKGNFPGRFSGRQFSNSRSEMNVSTLELGDSALYLCASRRTGREEQYFGPGTRLTVT.

The rearrangement joins TRBV5-8 to TRBJ1-2; TRBD1 might be the D (6 bases). The length of the CDR3 is 13 residues. Germline lookup yields CDR1 SGHTS and CDR2 YDEGEE. The ends were cut back, 3 bases at V and 7 bases at J, with 13 bases in the middle. This chain's CDR3 is CASSSGGTSGYTF. DNA of the CDR3: TGTGCCAGCAGCTCGGGGGGGACATCTGGCTACACCTTC.

V and J are TRBV5-6 and TRBJ2-1, with D unclear. Trimming took 3 bases from V and 10 from J, leaving 11 bases between them. The CDR3 has 12 residues. Germline CDR1 and CDR2: SGHDT and YYEEEE. CDR3: CASSSGANEQFF. The DNA for the CDR3 is TGTGCCAGCAGCTCCGGAGCGAACGAGCAGTTCTTC. The whole variable domain, filled in from reference TRBV5-6 and TRBJ2-1, reads DAGVTQSPTHLIKTRGQQVTLRCSPKSGHDTVSWYQQALGQGPQFIFQYYEEEERQRGNFPDRFSGHQFPNYSSELNVNALLLGDSALYLCASSSGANEQFFGPGTRLTVL.

This clone was seen more than once but under ten times. The gene calls are TRBV27 and TRBJ1-2, with 8 bases lining up with TRBD1. V shed 7 bases, J shed 2 bases, and the junction held 6 bases outside the gene matches. This CDR3 spans 14 amino acids. Germline V gene data show CDR1 as MNHEY and CDR2 as SMNVEV (reference sequence). The CDR3 nucleotides read TGTGCCAGCACCCCAGGGGGCGCGAACTATGGCTACACCTTC. Encoded protein: CASTPGGANYGYTF.

The genes are TRBV7-8 and TRBJ1-2; D unresolved. There are 13 residues in the CDR3. The germline V gene has CDR1 SGHVS and CDR2 FQNEAQ. The germline V and J ends were trimmed by 1 base and 8 bases, with 11 bases remaining between them. The CDR3 region has the DNA TGTGCCAGCAGCTTAGGCAACAGCTGGGGCTACACCTTC. Encoded protein: CASSLGNSWGYTF.

The chain employs TRBV7-9 and TRBJ2-1; 14 positions agree with TRBD2. J gave up 6 bases and V 3 bases, and 4 bases lay outside the gene matches. This CDR3 has 16 amino acids. CDR1 is SEHNR, CDR2 FQNEAQ, per germline (reference sequence). DNA of the CDR3: TGTGCCAGCAGCTTCGGGACTAGCGGGAGCATCAATGAGCAGTTCTTC. Amino acid sequence: CASSFGTSGSINEQFF.

This sequence joins TRBV6-6 and TRBJ1-3; 9 nucleotides match TRBD1. The trim removed 0 bases at V and 13 bases at J, leaving 7 bases unmatched. CDR3 length: 14 amino acids. Germline-derived CDR1 and CDR2 are MNHNY and SVGAGI (reference sequence). CDR3: CASSYSTETGGIYF. Written as DNA, the CDR3 is TGTGCCAGCAGTTACTCGACGGAGACAGGGGGGATATATTTT.

Written as DNA, the CDR3 is TGTGCCAGCAGCGTAGCAGGGGGCGCATTGTACGAGCAGTACTTC. Translated, it gives CASSVAGGALYEQYF. The chain has TRBV9 and TRBJ2-7; TRBD1 matches 8 bases. Germline CDR1 is SGDLS and CDR2 is YYNGEE. The CDR3 length is 15 residues. Trimming took 0 bases from V and 4 from J; bases not matched to a gene: 6.

The chain couples TRBV6-5 to TRBJ1-2; 8 bases are a match to TRBD1. Per the germline V gene, CDR1 is MNHEY and CDR2 is SVGAGI. The CDR3 consists of 14 residues. Trimming removed 6 bases from V and 4 bases from J; junction bases left unmatched: 7. This CDR3 is CASRLDREGYGYTF. The CDR3 coding sequence is TGTGCCAGCAGATTGGACAGGGAAGGCTATGGCTACACCTTC.

This chain uses TRBV21-1 with TRBJ1-2. TRBV21-1 is listed as a pseudogene. CDR3 length equals 15 residues. The CDR3 DNA follows: TGTGCCAGCAGCAAGTCTGTCGGGGGGCTACGTGGCTACACCTTC. This gives the protein CASSKSVGGLRGYTF.

The gene calls are TRBV10-3 and TRBJ1-1, with 8 bases fitting TRBD1. The junction had 9 bases not matched to a gene; V was cut back by 5 bases and J by 4 bases. CDR3 length: 15 residues. Germline V gene lookup returns CDR1 ENHRY and CDR2 SYGVKD. The CDR3 bases are TGTGCCATCAGTCCCTGGACAGGGAAGGGCACTGAAGCTTTCTTT. It is translated as CAISPWTGKGTEAFF.

The V gene is TRBV19, the J gene TRBJ1-2, with 10 bases identical to TRBD1. The V gene's germline CDR1 is LNHDA and CDR2 SQIVND (reference sequence). This CDR3 region has 13 residues. V shed 7 bases, J shed 8 bases, and the junction held 7 bases outside the gene matches. CDR3 bases: TGTGCCAGTACTCGACAGGGGGCGAGAGGCTACACCTTC. Protein: CASTRQGARGYTF.

V is TRBV7-2 and J is TRBJ2-7; D may be TRBD2 (6 bases). CDR3 size: 18 residues. The germline gives CDR1 SGHTA, CDR2 FQGNSA. Trimming pared 6 bases from V and 5 bases from J, leaving 29 bases between. CDR3 coding DNA: TGTGCCAGCAGTCAAACTAGCCACCCAATCCAACTAGGTCACGAGCAGTACTTC. Translating gives CASSQTSHPIQLGHEQYF.

J is TRBJ2-7 and V is TRBV13; D not certain. CDR1 PRHDT and CDR2 FYEKMQ come from the germline V gene (reference sequence). V was clipped by 7 bases and J by 2 bases, with 9 bases between them. The length of the CDR3 is 12 residues. In DNA, the CDR3 is TGTGCCAGCACCCAGAAACCCTACGAGCAGTACTTC. It yields the protein CASTQKPYEQYF.

The chain carries TRBV29-1 and TRBJ2-1, with TRBD2 identical over 7 bases. Per the germline V gene, CDR1 is SQVTM and CDR2 is ANQGSEA. The J segment lost 9 bases and the V segment lost 4 bases, leaving 9 bases of the junction unmatched. CDR3 length equals 13 residues. CDR3 protein: CSVVFGLGVEQFF. The CDR3 coding sequence is TGCAGCGTTGTGTTTGGACTAGGGGTTGAGCAGTTCTTC.

V gene TRBV7-2 combines with J gene TRBJ2-7; D gene ambiguous. The V gene's germline CDR1 is SGHTA and CDR2 FQGNSA. The V end was cut by 5 bases, the J end by 0 bases, with 14 bases between. The length of the CDR3 is 15 residues. The CDR3 reads CASSQDLGLSYEQYF. The CDR3 bases are TGTGCCAGCAGCCAGGATTTAGGCCTCTCCTACGAGCAGTACTTC.

There are a few counts of this clone. This chain connects TRBV29-1 to TRBJ2-3, with 9 bases identical to TRBD2. From germline, CDR1 is SQVTM and CDR2 ANQGSEA. Unmatched junction bases numbered 10, after V lost 6 bases and J lost 3 bases. The CDR3 runs to 15 residues. In DNA form, the CDR3 reads TGCAGCGTGAGGGGCGGGACTAGCTATACAGATACGCAGTATTTT. This codes for CSVRGGTSYTDTQYF.

V gene TRBV7-9 combines with J gene TRBJ2-5, with TRBD2 identical over 10 bases. The germline V gene encodes CDR1 SEHNR and CDR2 FQNEAQ (reference sequence). This CDR3 contains 19 residues. J gave up 4 bases and V 0 bases, and 14 bases lay outside the gene matches. CDR3 sequence (DNA): TGTGCCAGCAGCTTAGCTGTACTAGCGGGACTCAAAAATGGAGAGACCCAGTACTTC. This gives the protein CASSLAVLAGLKNGETQYF.

The rearrangement links TRBV7-9 to TRBJ2-7; D gene uncertain. Trimming pared 5 bases from V and 4 bases from J, leaving 9 bases between. This CDR3 spans 12 amino acids. Germline V gives CDR1 SEHNR, CDR2 FQNEAQ (reference sequence). CDR3: CASSLTVYEQYF. Here the CDR3 DNA reads TGTGCCAGCAGCCTAACAGTTTACGAGCAGTACTTC.

The CDR3 nucleotides read TGTGCCAGCAGCTCCACGGGAGCCGCCTATGGCTACACCTTC. This encodes CASSSTGAAYGYTF. V is TRBV7-2 and J is TRBJ1-2, with D hard to call. This CDR3 is built from 14 residues. Trimming left V 4 bases short and J 4 bases short, with 13 bases between. The germline V gene encodes CDR1 SGHTA and CDR2 FQGNSA. The whole variable domain, filled in from reference TRBV7-2 and TRBJ1-2, reads GAGVSQSPSNKVTEKGKDVELRCDPISGHTALYWYRQSLGQGLEFLIYFQGNSAPDKSGLPSDRFSAERTGGSVSTLTIQRTQQEDSAVYLCASSSTGAAYGYTFGSGTRLTVV.

This clone was counted a few times. This chain connects TRBV6-5 to TRBJ1-2, with TRBD1 as a possible D gene (6 bases). The CDR3 extends over 14 amino acids. The germline CDR1 and CDR2 sequences are MNHEY and SVGAGI. V dropped 2 bases and J dropped 4 bases, with 11 bases sitting between them. The CDR3 bases are TGTGCCAGCAGTTACGCAGGGGAAAGCTATGGCTACACCTTC. Translating gives CASSYAGESYGYTF.

The chain employs TRBV5-8 and TRBJ1-1, with D possibly TRBD1 on 5 matching bases. Germline-derived CDR1 and CDR2 are SGHTS and YDEGEE. With 0 bases removed from V and 1 base from J, the gap between germline ends came to 10 bases. This CDR3 has 15 residues. The CDR3, as DNA: TGTGCCAGCAGCTTGGCCTACACAGGGAACACTGAAGCTTTCTTT. It codes for CASSLAYTGNTEAFF.

There are a few counts of this clone. The chain combines TRBV29-1 with TRBJ1-1, with D hard to call. Trimming cost V 3 bases and J 3 bases, with 5 bases left between them. This CDR3 is 11 amino acids long. Germline lookup yields CDR1 SQVTM and CDR2 ANQGSEA. This CDR3 is CSVERDTEAFF. The CDR3 nucleotides are TGCAGCGTTGAGCGGGACACTGAAGCTTTCTTT.

This chain links TRBV10-2 with TRBJ2-1, with TRBD2 as a possible D gene (6 bases). This CDR3 region has 11 residues. Germline V lookup: CDR1 WSHSY, CDR2 SAAADI. The V end was cut by 7 bases, the J end by 9 bases, with 10 bases between. The CDR3 region has the DNA TGCGCCAGCACCGTGGGGGGTGAGCAGTTCTTC. Protein: CASTVGGEQFF.